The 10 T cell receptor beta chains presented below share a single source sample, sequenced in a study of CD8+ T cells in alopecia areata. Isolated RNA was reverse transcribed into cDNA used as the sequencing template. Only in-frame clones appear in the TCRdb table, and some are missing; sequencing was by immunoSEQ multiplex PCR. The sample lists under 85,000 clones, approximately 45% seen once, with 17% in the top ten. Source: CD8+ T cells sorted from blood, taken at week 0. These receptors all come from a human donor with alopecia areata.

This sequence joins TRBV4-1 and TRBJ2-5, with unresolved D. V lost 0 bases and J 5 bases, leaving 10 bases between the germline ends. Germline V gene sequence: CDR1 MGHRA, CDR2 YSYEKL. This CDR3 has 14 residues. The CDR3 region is CASSQESGRETQYF. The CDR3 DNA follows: TGCGCCAGCAGCCAAGAATCAGGACGCGAGACCCAGTACTTC.

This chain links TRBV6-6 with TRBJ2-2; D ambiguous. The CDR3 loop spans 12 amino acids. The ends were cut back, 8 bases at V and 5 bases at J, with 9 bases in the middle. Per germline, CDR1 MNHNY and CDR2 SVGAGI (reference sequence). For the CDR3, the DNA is TGTGCCAGCGGCGGACGGACCGGGGAGCTGTTTTTT. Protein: CASGGRTGELFF.

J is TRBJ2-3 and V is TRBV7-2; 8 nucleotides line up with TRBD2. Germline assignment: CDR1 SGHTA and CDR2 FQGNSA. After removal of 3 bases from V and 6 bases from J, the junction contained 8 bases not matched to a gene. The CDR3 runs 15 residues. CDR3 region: CASSLGTSLSDTQYF. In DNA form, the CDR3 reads TGTGCCAGCAGCTTGGGGACTAGTCTGTCGGATACGCAGTATTTT.

The chain's CDR3 is CSVEDSKTYEQYF. The DNA of the CDR3 is TGCAGCGTTGAAGATAGCAAGACCTACGAGCAGTACTTC. The J gene is TRBJ2-7, the V gene TRBV29-1; D is uncertain. This CDR3 region has 13 residues. V lost 0 bases to trimming and J lost 2 bases, with 8 bases between them. CDR1 is SQVTM, CDR2 ANQGSEA, per germline.

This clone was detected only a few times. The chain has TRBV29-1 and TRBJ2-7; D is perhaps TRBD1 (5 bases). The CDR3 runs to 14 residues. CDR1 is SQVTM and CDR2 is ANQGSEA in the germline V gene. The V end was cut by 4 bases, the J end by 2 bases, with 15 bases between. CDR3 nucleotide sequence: TGCAGCGTTGGGGATAAGGGGCTCGCCTACGAGCAGTACTTC. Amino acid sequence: CSVGDKGLAYEQYF.

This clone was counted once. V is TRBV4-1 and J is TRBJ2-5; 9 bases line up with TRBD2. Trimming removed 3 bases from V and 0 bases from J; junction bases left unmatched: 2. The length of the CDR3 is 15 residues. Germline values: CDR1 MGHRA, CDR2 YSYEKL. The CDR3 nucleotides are TGCGCCAGCAGCCAGTCTAGCGGGGACCAAGAGACCCAGTACTTC. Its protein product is CASSQSSGDQETQYF.

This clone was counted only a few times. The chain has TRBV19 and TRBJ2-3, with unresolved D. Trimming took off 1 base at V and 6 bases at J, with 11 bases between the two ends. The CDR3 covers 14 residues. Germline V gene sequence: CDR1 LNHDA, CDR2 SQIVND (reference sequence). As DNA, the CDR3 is TGTGCCAGTAGTATAGTCATTTCGGGCGATACGCAGTATTTT. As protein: CASSIVISGDTQYF.

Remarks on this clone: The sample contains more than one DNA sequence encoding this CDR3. The CDR3 DNA is TGTGCCAGCAGTGACGGGGGAGATACGCAGTATTTT. It codes for CASSDGGDTQYF. The chain combines TRBV6-4 with TRBJ2-3, with D perhaps matching TRBD1 or TRBD2 (5 bases each). The CDR3 runs 12 residues. Germline assignment: CDR1 MRHNA and CDR2 SNTAGT. The ends were cut back, 2 bases at V and 5 bases at J, with 5 bases in the middle.

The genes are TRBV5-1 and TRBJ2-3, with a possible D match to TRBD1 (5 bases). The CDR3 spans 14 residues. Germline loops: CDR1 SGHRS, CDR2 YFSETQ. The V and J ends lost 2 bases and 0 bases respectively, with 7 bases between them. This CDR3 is CASSFDRSTDTQYF. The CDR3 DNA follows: TGCGCCAGCAGCTTTGACAGAAGCACAGATACGCAGTATTTT.

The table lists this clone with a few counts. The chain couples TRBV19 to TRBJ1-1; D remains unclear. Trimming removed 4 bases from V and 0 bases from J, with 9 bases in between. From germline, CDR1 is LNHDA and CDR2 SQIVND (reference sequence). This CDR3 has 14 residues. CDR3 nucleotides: TGTGCCAGTAGTACCCCGGGGTTGAACACTGAAGCTTTCTTT. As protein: CASSTPGLNTEAFF.